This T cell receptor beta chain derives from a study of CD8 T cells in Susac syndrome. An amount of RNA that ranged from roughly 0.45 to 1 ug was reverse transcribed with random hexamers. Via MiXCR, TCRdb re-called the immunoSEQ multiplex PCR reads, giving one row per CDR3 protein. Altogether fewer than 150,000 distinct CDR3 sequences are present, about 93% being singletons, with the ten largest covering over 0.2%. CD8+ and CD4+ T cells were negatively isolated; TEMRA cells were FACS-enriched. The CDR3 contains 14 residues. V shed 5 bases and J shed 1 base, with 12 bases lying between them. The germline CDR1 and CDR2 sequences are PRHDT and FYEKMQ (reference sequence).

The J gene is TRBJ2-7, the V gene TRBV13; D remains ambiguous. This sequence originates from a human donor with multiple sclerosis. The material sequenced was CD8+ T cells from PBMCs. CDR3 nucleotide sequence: TGTGCCAGCAGCCTCTTGACACTTTCCTACGAGCAGTACTTC. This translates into CASSLLTLSYEQYF.